The entry below describes one TCR beta chain. This sample was taken from a study of technical replicates of blood from several donors. V was pared by 3 bases and J by 6 bases, with 18 bases between. The CDR3 covers 16 residues. Sequencing was performed with immunoSEQ multiplex PCR; in TCRdb, only in-frame clones are kept and a portion is missing. The table has some 87,000 clones, 95% to 97% seen once. Sequenced: T cells isolated from PBMCs. The chain carries TRBV23-1 and TRBJ1-5; a possible D gene is TRBD1 (5 bases). TRBV23-1 is placed among ORFs of uncertain function. The TCR originated in a human donor in good health. The CDR3 reads CASSHMGGTRGQPQHF. CDR3 nucleotide sequence: TGCGCCAGCAGTCATATGGGCGGAACAAGGGGTCAGCCCCAGCATTTT.